The clone carrying this T cell receptor (beta chain) is labeled as medium-sized. Its specificity is unknown. In germline, CDR1 is MNHNY, CDR2 SVGAGI (reference sequence). CDR3 length: 12 residues. The ends were cut back, 8 bases at V and 5 bases at J, with 13 bases in the middle. TCRdb re-called the multiplex PCR reads with MiXCR, one entry per CDR3 protein. The sample lists fewer than 15,000 distinct CDR3 sequences; 45% to 70% were seen once. This record belongs to a study of breast tumors, draining lymph nodes, adjacent tissues. Study results and caveats: Findings are consistent with lymph node origin and intratumoral expansion of most tumor T cells.

Sequenced material: tumor-adjacent breast tissue. The chain combines TRBV6-6 with TRBJ2-7, with D perhaps TRBD1 or TRBD2 (6 bases each). This receptor was identified in a female donor with breast cancer. Some clones in this sample may be carry-over from other donors' samples. The CDR3 is CASGGLKDEQYF. The CDR3 DNA follows: TGTGCCAGCGGGGGGCTTAAGGACGAGCAGTACTTC.